These T cell receptor beta chains were read from a single sample in a study of T cell repertoires in cytomegalovirus infection. TCRdb reprocessed the reads with MiXCR, giving one entry per CDR3 protein. Of a few hundred thousand distinct CDR3 sequences listed, roughly an eighth were seen once; the top ten hold 7% to 9.5%. The sample consisted of PBMCs. These receptors all stem from a human donor in good health (CMV status not recorded). Some clones in this sample may be carry-over from other donors' samples. Each CDR3 is given with its conserved first and last residue. A D gene is named only where the DNA matches it firmly. Size tells how often a clone was seen (once, few, many) or the class of an expanded clone, and some rows leave it out.

d_call	clone_size	v_call	j_call	cdr3_nt	cdr3_aa
NA	many	TRBV28	TRBJ1-5	TGTGCCAGCAGTCTGATTCAGGGCAATCAGCCCCAGCATTTT	CASSLIQGNQPQHF
NA	NA	TRBV6-2/TRBV6-3	TRBJ1-5	TGTGCCAGCAGTTACCTTGGGGCAGCCAGCCCCAATCAGCCCCAGCATTTT	CASSYLGAASPNQPQHF
NA	many	TRBV6-1	TRBJ2-3	TGTGCCAGCAGTCGGGCGGAGGTTCGCACAGATACGCAGTATTTT	CASSRAEVRTDTQYF
NA	many	TRBV7-2	TRBJ2-1	TGTGCCAGCAGGGTATTCGATAATGAGCAGTTCTTC	CASRVFDNEQFF
TRBD1	NA	TRBV11-2	TRBJ2-7	TGTGCCAGCAGCCCGAGGGGACAGGCCTCCTACGAGCAGTACTTC	CASSPRGQASYEQYF
NA	many	TRBV28	TRBJ2-3	TGTGCCAGCAGTTTGGGGCTATCCCCAGATACGCAGTATTTT	CASSLGLSPDTQYF
NA	NA	TRBV6-1	TRBJ2-7	TGTGCCAGCAGTGAACCGTCCTTCCCAGTGGAGTTGCCCTACGAGCAGTACTTC	CASSEPSFPVELPYEQYF
NA	many	TRBV7-2	TRBJ2-5	NA	CASSRRAGGETQYF
NA	few	TRBV5-1	TRBJ1-5	TGCGCCAGCAGCCCGGTAGGTGGAATCAATCAGCCCCAGCATTTT	CASSPVGGINQPQHF
NA	NA	TRBV14	TRBJ1-1	TGTGCCAGCAGCCAAGATTTCGGGGCTGAAGCTTTCTTT	CASSQDFGAEAFF
TRBD2	many	TRBV5-5	TRBJ2-3	TGTGCCAGCAGCTTGTACGGCCTAGCGGGGAGCACAGATACGCAGTATTTT	CASSLYGLAGSTDTQYF
TRBD1	NA	TRBV20-1	TRBJ1-4	TGCAGTGCTTCAGGACAGGGGACAACTAATGAAAAACTGTTTTTT	CSASGQGTTNEKLFF
NA	NA	TRBV20-1	TRBJ2-6	TGCAGTGCCATGACAGGCTGGGAGGGGACCAACGTCCTGACTTTC	CSAMTGWEGTNVLTF
NA	many	TRBV7-2	TRBJ2-7	TGTGCCAGCAGCTTAGAGTTCAGAACCTACGAGCAGTACTTC	CASSLEFRTYEQYF
NA	few	TRBV7-2	TRBJ1-5	TGTGCCAGCAGCTTCGGAGGGGAAGGACCCCAGCATTTT	CASSFGGEGPQHF
TRBD1	NA	TRBV4-2	TRBJ1-1	TGTGCCAGCAGCCAAAACAGGGGGACGGACACTGAAGCTTTCTTT	CASSQNRGTDTEAFF
TRBD1	many	TRBV4-2	TRBJ2-3	TGTGCCAGCAGCCAAGAAATAGGACAGGGAGGAACAGATACGCAGTATTTT	CASSQEIGQGGTDTQYF
NA	few	TRBV6-6	TRBJ2-3	TGTGCCAGCAGTTACTCAGACGGCAGCACAGATACGCAGTATTTT	CASSYSDGSTDTQYF
NA	many	TRBV7-3	TRBJ1-2	TGTGCCAGCAATGGAGGCCAGTCCTACTATGGCTACACCTTC	CASNGGQSYYGYTF
TRBD1	NA	TRBV28	TRBJ1-5	TGTGCCAGCAGGGGGGGACAGGGGGCGCGGGTCAATCAGCCCCAGCATTTT	CASRGGQGARVNQPQHF
TRBD1	few	TRBV28	TRBJ1-2	TGTGCCAGCACGGGAGACAGGGGGCGGCGAAGTGGCTACACCTTC	CASTGDRGRRSGYTF
NA	few	TRBV29-1	TRBJ2-1	TGCAGCGTTGAACCCCCCGGAAGACTCAATGAGCAGTTCTTC	CSVEPPGRLNEQFF
NA	few	TRBV12-3/TRBV12-4	TRBJ1-5	TGTGCCAGCAAGGGGAACTCGCCCCAGCATTTT	CASKGNSPQHF
TRBD1	many	TRBV28	TRBJ1-1	TGTGCCAGCAGCCCTCCGGGACAGGGTTTGGTAATGAACACTGAAGCTTTCTTT	CASSPPGQGLVMNTEAFF
NA	many	TRBV7-9	TRBJ2-7	TGTGCCAGCAGCTCCACGGAGAGCTACGAGCAGTACTTC	CASSSTESYEQYF
TRBD2	NA	TRBV28	TRBJ2-1	TGTGCCAGCAAGGAGAGGACTAGCGGCTCCTACAATGAGCAGTTCTTC	CASKERTSGSYNEQFF